This is a list of T cell receptor beta chains from one sample in a study of T-cell memory formation after mild COVID-19. TCRdb independently ran MiXCR on the 5' RACE reads; one entry per CDR3 protein. The repertoire holds about 600,000 distinct CDR3 sequences, roughly 20% seen once, with approximately 8.4% in the top ten. Sequenced material: PBMCs or a T cell subset sorted from them (not recorded which). The receptors originated from an adult woman who had mild COVID-19 (a few samples of this study predate the infection). Cell type and time point are not known. The CDR3 runs from the conserved cysteine through the conserved F or W. The D gene is left open where the match is weak. Some rows mark clone size as missing; the rest say once, few, many or name a class of expanded clone.

V,D,size,J,CDR3,DNA
TRBV12-5,TRBD1,NA,TRBJ1-1,CASGLQGATEAFF,TGTGCTAGTGGCTTACAGGGGGCCACTGAAGCTTTCTTT
TRBV28,TRBD1,few,TRBJ1-1,CATGDRVGTEAFF,TGTGCCACCGGGGACAGGGTGGGCACTGAAGCTTTCTTT
TRBV20-1,TRBD1,NA,TRBJ1-2,CSARVRRTGAIYGYTF,TGCAGTGCTAGAGTCCGGCGGACAGGGGCAATCTATGGCTACACCTTC
TRBV20-1,TRBD1,few,TRBJ1-1,CSARPPGQANTEAFF,TGCAGTGCTAGACCACCGGGACAGGCGAACACTGAAGCTTTCTTT
TRBV19,NA,NA,TRBJ2-1,CASSPRGMVDNEQFF,TGTGCCAGTAGCCCACGGGGGATGGTGGACAATGAGCAGTTCTTC
TRBV7-9,NA,few,TRBJ2-7,CASSPPGPFLRQYF,TGTGCCAGCAGCCCCCCGGGGCCCTTCCTACGGCAGTACTTC
TRBV5-6,NA,few,TRBJ1-2,CASSRGNYGYTF,TGTGCCAGCAGCCGGGGGAACTATGGCTACACCTTC
TRBV7-9,NA,few,TRBJ2-5,CASSRAGQETQYF,TGTGCCAGCAGCAGAGCGGGTCAAGAGACCCAGTACTTC
TRBV7-9,TRBD1,NA,TRBJ2-1,CASSFEFRGHEQFF,TGTGCCAGCAGCTTTGAATTCAGGGGGCATGAGCAGTTCTTC
TRBV5-6,TRBD1,NA,TRBJ2-4,CASSEQGTKNIQYF,TGTGCCAGCAGCGAACAGGGGACCAAAAACATTCAGTACTTC
TRBV6-5,NA,few,TRBJ1-5,CASSYSARGAALSNQPQHF,TGTGCCAGCAGTTACTCCGCAAGAGGGGCGGCGCTCAGCAATCAGCCCCAGCATTTT
TRBV2,TRBD1,few,TRBJ1-1,CASRDGTGVTEAFF,TGTGCCAGCAGAGATGGGACAGGGGTAACTGAAGCTTTCTTT
TRBV14,NA,NA,TRBJ2-7,CASSQRRDPSYEQYF,TGTGCCAGCAGCCAAAGGCGGGACCCCTCCTACGAGCAGTACTTC
TRBV12-3/TRBV12-4,NA,few,TRBJ2-5,CASSPKRGRRETQYF,TGTGCCAGCAGTCCTAAAAGGGGTAGGAGAGAGACCCAGTACTTC
TRBV5-1,TRBD1,once,TRBJ2-5,CASSSTGTGQTQYF,TGCGCCAGCAGCTCTACCGGGACAGGGCAGACCCAGTACTTC
TRBV29-1,NA,NA,TRBJ2-5,CSVEGGFKETQYF,TGCAGCGTTGAAGGAGGTTTTAAAGAGACCCAGTACTTC
TRBV11-2,TRBD1,NA,TRBJ2-1,CASSLEPGQGHNEQFF,TGTGCCAGCAGCTTAGAACCGGGACAGGGACACAATGAGCAGTTCTTC
TRBV12-3/TRBV12-4,TRBD1,NA,TRBJ1-4,CASGTGGEKLFF,TGTGCCAGCGGGACAGGGGGCGAAAAACTGTTTTTT
TRBV20-1,TRBD1,NA,TRBJ1-2,CSARLGTASNTF,TGCAGTGCTAGATTGGGGACAGCTTCTAACACCTTC